The rows below give T cell receptor beta chains drawn from one sample of a study of CD8+CD57+ T cells in acquired aplastic anemia. MiXCR, applied by TCRdb to the reads, yields one record per CDR3 protein. This sample carries about 260,000 distinct CDR3 sequences, approximately 86% of them seen once, and the ten largest clones take 35% to 50%. Sequencing input: sorted CD4+, CD8+, or CD8+CD57+ T cells (not recorded which) from PBMCs. The receptors were gathered from a human donor with aplastic anemia. Both conserved end residues are part of each CDR3. Fields, in order: J gene, clone size, D gene, V gene, CDR3 protein, CDR3 DNA. The D gene is left open where the match is weak. Size is omitted from some rows. Given values are once, few, many or a class for expanded clones.

>TRBJ1-2|-|-|TRBV7-8
CASSLARGPDTQF
TGTGCCAGCAGCTTAGCCCGAGGTCCCGATACGCAGTTT
>TRBJ1-2|once|-|TRBV3-1
CASSQEGGYTF
TGTGCCAGCAGCCAAGAGGGGGGCTACACCTTC
>TRBJ2-1|-|-|TRBV11-1
CASSDDVIHEQFF
TGTGCCAGCAGTGATGATGTGATCCATGAGCAGTTCTTC
>TRBJ2-7|-|-|TRBV7-8
CASSSSPGGSAQYF
TGTGCCAGCAGCTCCTCACCAGGTGGATCAGCGCAGTACTTC
>TRBJ1-1|-|-|TRBV2
CASGGVGGETTEAFF
TGTGCCAGCGGGGGGGTGGGGGGGGAGACCACTGAAGCTTTCTTT
>TRBJ2-3|-|-|TRBV7-2
CASSVVPGGLYFGYF
TGTGCCAGCAGCGTAGTACCCGGGGGGCTGTATTTTGGATATTTT
>TRBJ1-5|many|TRBD1|TRBV9
CASSPQGGGNQPQHF
TGTGCCAGCAGCCCACAGGGGGGAGGCAATCAGCCCCAGCATTTT
>TRBJ1-2|few|-|TRBV25-1
CASSELFREEGYTF
TGTGCCAGCAGTGAATTGTTTAGGGAGGAAGGCTACACCTTC
>TRBJ1-2|-|-|TRBV5-4
CASSLLAHSYGYTF
TGTGCCAGCAGCTTACTCGCGCACAGCTATGGCTACACCTTC
>TRBJ2-5|once|-|TRBV7-9
CAVQGGRETQYF
TGTGCCGTACAGGGGGGGAGGGAGACCCAGTACTTC
>TRBJ1-6|-|-|TRBV7-3
CASSPVGSTDTQHLHF
TGTGCCAGCAGCCCCGTGGGTAGCACAGATACGCAGCATCTCCACTTT
>TRBJ2-3|-|-|TRBV7-9
CASWDWVGDEQYF
TGTGCCAGCTGGGACTGGGTTGGAGATGAGCAGTATTTC
>TRBJ1-2|-|-|TRBV19
CASTGRFGYTF
TGTGCCAGTACAGGACGATTCGGGTACACCTTC
>TRBJ2-3|-|-|TRBV7-8
CASSFAGGPATQF
TGTGCCAGCAGCTTCGCGGGCGGACCCGCTACGCAGTTT
>TRBJ1-2|-|-|TRBV7-2
CASSLAGGAGTPF
TGTGCCAGCAGCTTAGCGGGTGGAGCCGGTACGCCGTTC
>TRBJ1-1|-|-|TRBV7-9
CASSSAGTPYEQYFF
TGTGCCAGCAGCTCGGCAGGGACCCCCTACGAGCAGTACTTCTTT
>TRBJ2-7|-|-|TRBV7-9
CASSSTSYEQYF
TGTGCCAGCAGCTCAACCTCCTACGAGCAGTACTTC
>TRBJ2-5|-|-|TRBV9
CASSGAGLEENTKYF
TGTGCCAGCAGCGGAGCGGGTCTGGAAGAAAACACCAAGTACTTC